This T cell receptor (beta chain) was sequenced in a study of blood T cell repertoires in COVID-19. Overall study: Collection of acute and convalescent COVID-19 samples took place in the United States, Italy and Spain. PBMCs, B-cell-depleted T cells, or T cells were the source of the cDNA or gDNA that made up the material.

Participants spanned ages about 18 to 90 years and resided in 20 to 30 US areas. CDR3 length: 14 amino acids. The V gene's germline CDR1 is MNHEY and CDR2 SMNVEV (reference sequence). Trimming at V came to 5 bases and at J to 4 bases, leaving 6 bases not matched to a gene. Some clones are missing from TCRdb's copy, which holds only in-frame ones; the method was immunoSEQ multiplex PCR. The data show about 250,000 clones, 75% to 90% seen once. The source is a middle-aged woman who had been exposed to COVID-19. Material: PBMCs or T cells enriched from blood (not recorded which). The rearrangement links TRBV27 to TRBJ2-7; 9 positions agree with TRBD1. The CDR3 region has the DNA TGTGCCAGCAGTAGGGGGGGACAGGGATACGAGCAGTACTTC. It codes for CASSRGGQGYEQYF.